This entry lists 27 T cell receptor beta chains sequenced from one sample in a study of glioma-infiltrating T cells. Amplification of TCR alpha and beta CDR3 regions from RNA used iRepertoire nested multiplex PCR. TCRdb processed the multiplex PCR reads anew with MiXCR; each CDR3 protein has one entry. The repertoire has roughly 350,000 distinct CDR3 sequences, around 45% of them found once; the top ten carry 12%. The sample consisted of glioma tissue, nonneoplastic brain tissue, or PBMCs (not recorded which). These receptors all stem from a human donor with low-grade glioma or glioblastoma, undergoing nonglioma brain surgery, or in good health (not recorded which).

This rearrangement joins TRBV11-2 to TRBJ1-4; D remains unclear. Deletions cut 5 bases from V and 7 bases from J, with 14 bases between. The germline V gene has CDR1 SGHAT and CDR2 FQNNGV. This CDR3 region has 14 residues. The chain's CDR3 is CASSHPAMGEKLFF. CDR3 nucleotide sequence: TGTGCCAGCAGCCACCCTGCGATGGGTGAAAAACTGTTTTTT.

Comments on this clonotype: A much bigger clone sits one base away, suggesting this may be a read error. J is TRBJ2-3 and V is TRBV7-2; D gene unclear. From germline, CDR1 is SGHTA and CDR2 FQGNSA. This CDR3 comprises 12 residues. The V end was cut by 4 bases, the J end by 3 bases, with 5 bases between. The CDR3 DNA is TGTGCCAGCAGCTGGGCGACAGATACGCAGTATTTT. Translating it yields CASSWATDTQYF.

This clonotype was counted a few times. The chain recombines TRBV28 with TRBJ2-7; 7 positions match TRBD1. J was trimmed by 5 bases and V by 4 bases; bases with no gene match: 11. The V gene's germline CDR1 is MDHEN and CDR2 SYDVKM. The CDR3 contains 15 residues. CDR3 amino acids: CASSSTGTDPHEQYF. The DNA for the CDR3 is TGTGCCAGCAGTTCTACAGGGACAGATCCTCACGAGCAGTACTTC.

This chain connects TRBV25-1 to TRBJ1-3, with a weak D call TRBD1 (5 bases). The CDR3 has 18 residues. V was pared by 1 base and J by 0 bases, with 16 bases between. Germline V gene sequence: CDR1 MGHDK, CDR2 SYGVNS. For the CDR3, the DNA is TGTGCCAGCAGTGAATTTGTGAGGGACGGGGACTCTGGAAACACCATATATTTT. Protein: CASSEFVRDGDSGNTIYF.

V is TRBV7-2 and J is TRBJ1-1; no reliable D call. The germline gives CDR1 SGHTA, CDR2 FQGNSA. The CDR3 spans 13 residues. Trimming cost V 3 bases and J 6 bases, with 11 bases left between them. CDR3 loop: CASSFLVGAEAFF. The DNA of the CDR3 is TGTGCCAGCAGCTTCCTGGTCGGGGCTGAAGCTTTCTTT.

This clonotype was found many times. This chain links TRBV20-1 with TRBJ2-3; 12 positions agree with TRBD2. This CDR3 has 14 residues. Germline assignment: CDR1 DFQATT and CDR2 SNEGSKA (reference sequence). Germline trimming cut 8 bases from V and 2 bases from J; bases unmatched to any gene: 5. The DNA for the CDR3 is TGCAGTCTTACTAGCGGGAGGACCACAGATACGCAGTATTTT. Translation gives CSLTSGRTTDTQYF.

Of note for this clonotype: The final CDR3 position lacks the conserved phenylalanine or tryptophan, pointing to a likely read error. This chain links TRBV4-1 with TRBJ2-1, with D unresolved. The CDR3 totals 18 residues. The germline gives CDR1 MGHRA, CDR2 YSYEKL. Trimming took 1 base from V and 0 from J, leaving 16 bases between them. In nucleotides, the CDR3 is TGCGCCAGCAGCCAAGCCCCACCGTCGTTGGGCTCCTACAATGAGCAGTTCCTC. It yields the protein CASSQAPPSLGSYNEQFL.

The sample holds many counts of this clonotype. CDR3 nucleotides: TGTGCCAGCAGTTCCTACGGGACAGTCTACACAGATACGCAGTATTTT. The encoded protein is CASSSYGTVYTDTQYF. The rearrangement links TRBV28 to TRBJ2-3, with 7 bases that match TRBD1. The CDR3 has 16 amino acids. Germline V gene sequence: CDR1 MDHEN, CDR2 SYDVKM. The ends lost 4 bases at V and 2 bases at J; junction bases unmatched: 9.

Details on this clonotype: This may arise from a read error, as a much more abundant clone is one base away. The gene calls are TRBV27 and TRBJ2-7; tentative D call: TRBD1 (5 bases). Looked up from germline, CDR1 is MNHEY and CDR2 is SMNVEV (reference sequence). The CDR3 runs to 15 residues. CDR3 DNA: TGTGCCAGCGGTTTCGGCAGGGTTCCTTCCTACGAGCAGTACTTC. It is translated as CASGFGRVPSYEQYF.

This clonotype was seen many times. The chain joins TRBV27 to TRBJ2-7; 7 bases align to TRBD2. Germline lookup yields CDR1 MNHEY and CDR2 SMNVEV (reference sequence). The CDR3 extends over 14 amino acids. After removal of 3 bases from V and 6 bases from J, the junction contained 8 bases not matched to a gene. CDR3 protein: CASSLEGGVGEQYF. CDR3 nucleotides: TGTGCCAGCAGTTTGGAGGGAGGGGTCGGCGAGCAGTACTTC.

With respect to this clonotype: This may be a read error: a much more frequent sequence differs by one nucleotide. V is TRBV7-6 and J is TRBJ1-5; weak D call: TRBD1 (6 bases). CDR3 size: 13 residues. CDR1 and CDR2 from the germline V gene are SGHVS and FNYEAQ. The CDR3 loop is CAGSEQGFQPQHF. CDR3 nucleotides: TGTGCCGGCAGCGAACAGGGTTTTCAGCCCCAGCATTTT. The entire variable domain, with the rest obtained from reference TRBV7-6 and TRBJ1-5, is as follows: GAGVSQSPRYKVTKRGQDVALRCDPISGHVSLYWYRQALGQGPEFLTYFNYEAQQDKSGLPNDRFSAERPEGSISTLTIQRTEQRDSAMYRCAGSEQGFQPQHFGDGTRLSIL.

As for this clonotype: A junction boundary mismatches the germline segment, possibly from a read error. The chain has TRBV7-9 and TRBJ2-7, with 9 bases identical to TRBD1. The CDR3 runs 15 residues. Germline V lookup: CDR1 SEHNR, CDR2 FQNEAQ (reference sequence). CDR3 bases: TGTGCCAGCAGCTTAGTAGGACAGGGGACCTACCAGCAGTACTTC. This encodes CASSLVGQGTYQQYF.

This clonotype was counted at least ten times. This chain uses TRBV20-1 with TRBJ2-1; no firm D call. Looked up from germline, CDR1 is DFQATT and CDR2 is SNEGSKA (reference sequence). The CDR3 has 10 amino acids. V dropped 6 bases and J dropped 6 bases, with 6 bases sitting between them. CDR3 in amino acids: CSAKINEQFF. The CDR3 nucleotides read TGCAGTGCAAAGATCAATGAGCAGTTCTTC.

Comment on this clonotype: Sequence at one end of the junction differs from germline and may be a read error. DNA for the CDR3: TGCAGTGCTAGAGCGGTCACGGAAAATCAGCCCCAGCGTTTT. Protein: CSARAVTENQPQRF. V and J are TRBV20-1 and TRBJ1-5; D call uncertain. Germline CDR1 is DFQATT and CDR2 is SNEGSKA (reference sequence). The CDR3 runs to 14 residues.

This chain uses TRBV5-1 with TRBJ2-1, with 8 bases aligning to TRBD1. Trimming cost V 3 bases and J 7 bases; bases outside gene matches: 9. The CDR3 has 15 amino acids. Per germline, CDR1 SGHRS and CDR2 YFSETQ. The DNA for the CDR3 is TGCGCCAGCAGCTCGGGGACAGGCAGGGCTAATGAGCAGTTCTTC. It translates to CASSSGTGRANEQFF.

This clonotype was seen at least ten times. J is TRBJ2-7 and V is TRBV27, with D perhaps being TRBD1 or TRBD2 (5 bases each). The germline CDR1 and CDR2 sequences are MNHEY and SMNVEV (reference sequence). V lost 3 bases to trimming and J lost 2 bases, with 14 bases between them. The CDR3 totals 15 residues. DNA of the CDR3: TGTGCCAGCAGTTTTTTTGGGACGGGAACCTACGAGCAGTACTTC. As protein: CASSFFGTGTYEQYF.

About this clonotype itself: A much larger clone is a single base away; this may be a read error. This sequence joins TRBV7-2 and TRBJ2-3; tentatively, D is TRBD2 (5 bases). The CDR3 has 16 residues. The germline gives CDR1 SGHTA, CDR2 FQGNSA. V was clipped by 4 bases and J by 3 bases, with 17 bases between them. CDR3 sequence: CASSSARLSGTDTQYF. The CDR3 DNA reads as TGTGCCAGCAGCTCCGCCCGACTATCGGGTACAGATACGCAGTATTTT.

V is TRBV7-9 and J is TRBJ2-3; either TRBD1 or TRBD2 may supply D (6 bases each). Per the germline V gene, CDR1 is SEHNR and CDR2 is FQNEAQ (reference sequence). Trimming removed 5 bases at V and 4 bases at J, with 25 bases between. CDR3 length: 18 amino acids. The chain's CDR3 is CASSTPGGPGPPPDTQYF. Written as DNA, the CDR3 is TGTGCCAGCAGCACCCCCGGGGGCCCGGGCCCCCCCCCAGATACGCAGTATTTT. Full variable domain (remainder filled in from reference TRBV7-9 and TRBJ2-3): DTGVSQNPRHKITKRGQNVTFRCDPISEHNRLYWYRQTLGQGPEFLTYFQNEAQLEKSRLLSDRFSAERPKGSFSTLEIQRTEQGDSAMYLCASSTPGGPGPPPDTQYFGPGTRLTVL.

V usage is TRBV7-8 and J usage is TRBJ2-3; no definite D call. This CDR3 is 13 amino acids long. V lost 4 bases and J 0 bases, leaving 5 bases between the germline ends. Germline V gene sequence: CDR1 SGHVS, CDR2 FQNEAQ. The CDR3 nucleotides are TGTGCCAGCAGCTCGGACAGCACAGATACGCAGTATTTT. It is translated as CASSSDSTDTQYF.

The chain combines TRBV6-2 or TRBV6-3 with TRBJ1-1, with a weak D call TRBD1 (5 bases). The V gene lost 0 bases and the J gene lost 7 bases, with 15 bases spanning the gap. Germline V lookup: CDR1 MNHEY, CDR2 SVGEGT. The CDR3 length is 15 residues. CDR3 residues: CASSYSTQGVGEAFF. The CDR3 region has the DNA TGTGCCAGCAGTTACTCTACTCAGGGAGTCGGTGAAGCTTTCTTT.

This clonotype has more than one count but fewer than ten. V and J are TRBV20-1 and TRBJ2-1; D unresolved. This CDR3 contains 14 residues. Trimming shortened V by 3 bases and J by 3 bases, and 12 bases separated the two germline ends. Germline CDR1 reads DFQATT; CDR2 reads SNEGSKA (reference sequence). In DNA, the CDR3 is TGCAGTGCTAGCGACCAATCGTTCTACAATGAGCAGTTCTTC. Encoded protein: CSASDQSFYNEQFF.

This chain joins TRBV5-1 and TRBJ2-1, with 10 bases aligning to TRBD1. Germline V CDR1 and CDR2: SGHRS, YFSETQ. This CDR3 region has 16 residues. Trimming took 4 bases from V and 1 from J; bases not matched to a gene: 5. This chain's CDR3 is CASSHWTGGSYNEQFF. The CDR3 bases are TGCGCCAGCAGCCACTGGACAGGGGGTTCCTACAATGAGCAGTTCTTC.

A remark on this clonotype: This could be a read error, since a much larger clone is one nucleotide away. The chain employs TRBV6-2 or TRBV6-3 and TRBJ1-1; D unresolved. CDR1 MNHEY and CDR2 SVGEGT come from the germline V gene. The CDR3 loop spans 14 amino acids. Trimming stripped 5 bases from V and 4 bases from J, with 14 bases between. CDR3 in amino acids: CASSDPVMSTEAFF. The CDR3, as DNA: TGTGCCAGCAGTGACCCAGTGATGAGCACTGAAGCTTTCTTT.

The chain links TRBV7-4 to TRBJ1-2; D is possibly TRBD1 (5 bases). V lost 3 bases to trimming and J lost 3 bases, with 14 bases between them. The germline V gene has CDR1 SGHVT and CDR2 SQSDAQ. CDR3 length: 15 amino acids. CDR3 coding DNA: TGTGCCAGCAGCTTGACGGGACGTACAGACTATGGCTACACCTTC. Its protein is CASSLTGRTDYGYTF.

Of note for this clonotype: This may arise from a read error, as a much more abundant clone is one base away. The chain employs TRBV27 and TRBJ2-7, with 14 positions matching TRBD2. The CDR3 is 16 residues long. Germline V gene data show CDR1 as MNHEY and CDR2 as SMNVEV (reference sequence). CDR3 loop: CASSLGLAGVGYERYF. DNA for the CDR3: TGTGCCAGCAGTTTGGGACTAGCGGGAGTAGGCTACGAGCGGTACTTC.

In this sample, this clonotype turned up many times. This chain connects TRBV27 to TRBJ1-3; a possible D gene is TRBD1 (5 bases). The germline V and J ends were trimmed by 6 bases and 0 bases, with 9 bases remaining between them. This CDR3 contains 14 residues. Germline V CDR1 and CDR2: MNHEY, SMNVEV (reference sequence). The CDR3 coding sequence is TGTGCCAGCAGAACGGACACCTCTGGAAACACCATATATTTT. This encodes CASRTDTSGNTIYF.

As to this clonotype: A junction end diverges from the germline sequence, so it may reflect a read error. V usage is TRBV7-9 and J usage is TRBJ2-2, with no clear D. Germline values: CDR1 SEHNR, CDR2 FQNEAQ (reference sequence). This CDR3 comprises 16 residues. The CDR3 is CASSWGLGTKTGELFF. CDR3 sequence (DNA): TGCGCCAGCAGCTGGGGTCTCGGAACCAAAACCGGGGAGCTGTTTTTT. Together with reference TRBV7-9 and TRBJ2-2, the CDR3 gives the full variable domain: DTGVSQNPRHKITKRGQNVTFRCDPISEHNRLYWYRQTLGQGPEFLTYFQNEAQLEKSRLLSDRFSAERPKGSFSTLEIQRTEQGDSAMYLCASSWGLGTKTGELFFGEGSRLTVL.